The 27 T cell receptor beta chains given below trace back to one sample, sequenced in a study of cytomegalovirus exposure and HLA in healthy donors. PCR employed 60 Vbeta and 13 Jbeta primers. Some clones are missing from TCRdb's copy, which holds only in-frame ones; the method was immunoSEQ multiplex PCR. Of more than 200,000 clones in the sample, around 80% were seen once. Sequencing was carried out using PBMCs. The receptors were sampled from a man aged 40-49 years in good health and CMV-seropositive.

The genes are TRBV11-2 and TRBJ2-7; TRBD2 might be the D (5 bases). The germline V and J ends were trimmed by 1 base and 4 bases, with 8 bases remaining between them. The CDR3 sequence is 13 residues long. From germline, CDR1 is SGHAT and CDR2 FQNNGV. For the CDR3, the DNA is TGTGCCAGCAGCTTAGCTCGGGATTACGAGCAGTACGTC. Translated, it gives CASSLARDYEQYV.

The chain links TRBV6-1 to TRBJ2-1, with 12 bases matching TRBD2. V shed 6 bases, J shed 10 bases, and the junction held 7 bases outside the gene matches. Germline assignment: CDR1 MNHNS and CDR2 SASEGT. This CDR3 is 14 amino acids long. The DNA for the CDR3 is TGTGCCAGCAGAGGACTAGCGGGACTGCGGGAGCAGTTCTTC. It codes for CASRGLAGLREQFF.

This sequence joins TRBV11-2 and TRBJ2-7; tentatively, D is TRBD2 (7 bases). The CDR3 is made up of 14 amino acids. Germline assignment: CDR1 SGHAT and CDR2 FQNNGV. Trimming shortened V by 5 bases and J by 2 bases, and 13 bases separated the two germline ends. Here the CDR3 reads CASSRSGTTYEQYF. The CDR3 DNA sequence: TGTGCCAGCAGCCGGAGCGGGACAACCTACGAGCAGTACTTC.

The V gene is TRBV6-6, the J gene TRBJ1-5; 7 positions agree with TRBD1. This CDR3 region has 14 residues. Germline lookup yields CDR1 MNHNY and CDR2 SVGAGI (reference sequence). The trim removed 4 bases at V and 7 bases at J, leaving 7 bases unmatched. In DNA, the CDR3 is TGTGCCAGCAGTTGGGGGACAGTCGGGCAGCCCCAGCATTTT. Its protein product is CASSWGTVGQPQHF.

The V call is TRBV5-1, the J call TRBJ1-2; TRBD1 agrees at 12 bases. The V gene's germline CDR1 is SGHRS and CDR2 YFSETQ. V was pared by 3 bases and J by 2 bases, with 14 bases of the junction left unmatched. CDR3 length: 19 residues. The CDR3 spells CASSSRDRGLLRGNYGYTF. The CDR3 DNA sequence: TGCGCCAGCAGCTCCCGGGACAGGGGGCTTCTTCGCGGCAACTATGGCTACACCTTC.

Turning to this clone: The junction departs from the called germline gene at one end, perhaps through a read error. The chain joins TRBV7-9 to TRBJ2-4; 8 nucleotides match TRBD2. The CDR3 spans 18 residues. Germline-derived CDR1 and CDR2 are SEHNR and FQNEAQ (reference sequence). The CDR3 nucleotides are TGCGCCAGCAGCTTACGGGGGGGAGAGCTTGGGGCCAAAAACATTCAGTACTTC. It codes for CASSLRGGELGAKNIQYF.

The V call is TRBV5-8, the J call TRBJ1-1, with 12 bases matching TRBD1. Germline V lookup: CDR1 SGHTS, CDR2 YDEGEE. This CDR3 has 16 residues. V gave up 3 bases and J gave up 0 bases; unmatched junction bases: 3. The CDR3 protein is CASSWGQGAMNTEAFF. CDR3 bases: TGTGCCAGCAGCTGGGGACAGGGGGCCATGAACACTGAAGCTTTCTTT.

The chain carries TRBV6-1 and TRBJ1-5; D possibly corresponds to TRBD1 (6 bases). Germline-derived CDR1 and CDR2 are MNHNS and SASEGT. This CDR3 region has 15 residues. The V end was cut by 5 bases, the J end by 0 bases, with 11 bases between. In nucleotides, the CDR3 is TGTGCCAGCAGTCCTGACAGGATTAGCAATCAGCCCCAGCATTTT. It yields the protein CASSPDRISNQPQHF.

The CDR3 protein is CASSPLPLGDNEQFF. DNA for the CDR3: TGTGCCAGCTCACCACTCCCCCTCGGAGACAATGAGCAGTTCTTC. The chain is built from TRBV18 and TRBJ2-1; D not certain. CDR1 and CDR2 (germline): KGHSH, LQKENI. The CDR3 runs 15 residues. The germline V and J ends were trimmed by 1 base and 5 bases, with 12 bases remaining between them.

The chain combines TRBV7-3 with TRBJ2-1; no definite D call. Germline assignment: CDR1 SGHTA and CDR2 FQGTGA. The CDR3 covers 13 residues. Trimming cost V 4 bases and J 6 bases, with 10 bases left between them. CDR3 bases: TGTGCCAGCAGCTCGCCCTTCGGCAATGAGCAGTTCTTC. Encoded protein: CASSSPFGNEQFF.

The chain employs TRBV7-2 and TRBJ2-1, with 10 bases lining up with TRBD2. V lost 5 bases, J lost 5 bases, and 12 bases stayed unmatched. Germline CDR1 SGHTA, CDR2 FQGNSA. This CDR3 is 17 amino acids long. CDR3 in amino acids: CASSRGASGRGDNEQFF. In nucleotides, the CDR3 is TGTGCCAGCAGCCGCGGGGCTAGCGGGAGAGGAGACAATGAGCAGTTCTTC.

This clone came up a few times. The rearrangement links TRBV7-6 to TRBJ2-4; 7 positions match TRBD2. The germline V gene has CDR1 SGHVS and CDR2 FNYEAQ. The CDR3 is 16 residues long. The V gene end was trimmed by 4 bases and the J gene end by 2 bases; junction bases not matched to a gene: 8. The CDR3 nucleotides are TGTGCCAGCAGCTCTAGACTAGCAGGGTCCAAAAACATTCAGTACTTC. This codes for CASSSRLAGSKNIQYF.

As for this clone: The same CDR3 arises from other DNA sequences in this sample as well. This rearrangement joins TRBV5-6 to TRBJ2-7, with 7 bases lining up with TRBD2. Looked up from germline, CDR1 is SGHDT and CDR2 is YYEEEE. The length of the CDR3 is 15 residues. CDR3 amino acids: CASSPGLSPNYEQYV. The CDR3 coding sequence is TGTGCCAGCAGCCCGGGACTATCCCCGAACTACGAACAGTACGTC.

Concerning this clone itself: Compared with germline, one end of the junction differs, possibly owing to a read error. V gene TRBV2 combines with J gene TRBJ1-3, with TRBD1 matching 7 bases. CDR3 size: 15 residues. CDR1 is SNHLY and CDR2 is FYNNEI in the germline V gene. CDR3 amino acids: CASRRQGMKGSTIYF. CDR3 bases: TGTGCCAGCAGACGACAGGGAATGAAAGGAAGCACCATATATTTT.

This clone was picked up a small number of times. The CDR3 DNA follows: TGTGCCAGCGTTCCGCCCGGGGGTCGGAATCAGCCCCAGCATTTT. Its protein is CASVPPGGRNQPQHF. This chain links TRBV2 with TRBJ1-5; possibly TRBD1 for D (5 bases). The CDR3 has 15 residues. CDR1 and CDR2 (germline): SNHLY, FYNNEI. Between the trimmed V and J ends, which lost 8 bases and 4 bases, there was a span of 18 bases.

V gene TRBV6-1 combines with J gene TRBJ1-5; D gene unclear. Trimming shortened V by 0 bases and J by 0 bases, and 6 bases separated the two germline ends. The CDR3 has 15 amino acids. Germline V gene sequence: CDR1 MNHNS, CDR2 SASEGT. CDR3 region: CASSEARNSNQPQHF. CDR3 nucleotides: TGTGCCAGCAGTGAAGCGCGAAATAGCAATCAGCCCCAGCATTTT.

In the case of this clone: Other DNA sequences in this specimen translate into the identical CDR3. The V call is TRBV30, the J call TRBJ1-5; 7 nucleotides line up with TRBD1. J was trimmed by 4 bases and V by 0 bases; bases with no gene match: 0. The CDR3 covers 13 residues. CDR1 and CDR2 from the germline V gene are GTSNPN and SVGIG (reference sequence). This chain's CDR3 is CAWSVQGNQPQHF. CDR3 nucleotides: TGTGCCTGGAGTGTACAGGGGAATCAGCCCCAGCATTTT.

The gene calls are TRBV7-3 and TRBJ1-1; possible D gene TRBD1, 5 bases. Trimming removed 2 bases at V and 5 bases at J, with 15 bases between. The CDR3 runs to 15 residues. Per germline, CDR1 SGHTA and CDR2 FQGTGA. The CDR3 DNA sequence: TGTGCCAGCAGCTTAGGGGCAGGGATCGTGACTGAAGCTTTCTTT. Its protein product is CASSLGAGIVTEAFF. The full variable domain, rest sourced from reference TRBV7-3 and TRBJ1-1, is GAGVSQTPSNKVTEKGKYVELRCDPISGHTALYWYRQSLGQGPEFLIYFQGTGAADDSGLPNDRFFAVRPEGSVSTLKIQRTERGDSAVYLCASSLGAGIVTEAFFGQGTRLTVV.

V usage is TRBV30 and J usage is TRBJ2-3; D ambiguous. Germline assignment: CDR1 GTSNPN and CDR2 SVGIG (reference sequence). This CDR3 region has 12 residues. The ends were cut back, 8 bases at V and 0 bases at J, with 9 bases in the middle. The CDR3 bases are TGTGCCCGGACCGGGAGCACAGATACGCAGTATTTT. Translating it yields CARTGSTDTQYF.

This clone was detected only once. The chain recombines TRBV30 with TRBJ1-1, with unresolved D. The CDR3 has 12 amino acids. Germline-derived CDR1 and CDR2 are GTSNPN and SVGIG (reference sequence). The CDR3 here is CALGVTRTEAFF. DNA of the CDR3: TGTGCTCTAGGCGTCACGAGGACTGAAGCTTTCTTT. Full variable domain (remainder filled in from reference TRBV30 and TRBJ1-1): SQTIHQWPATLVQPVGSPLSLECTVEGTSNPNLYWYRQAAGRGLQLLFYSVGIGQISSEVPQNLSASRPQDRQFILSSKKLLLSDSGFYLCALGVTRTEAFFGQGTRLTVV.

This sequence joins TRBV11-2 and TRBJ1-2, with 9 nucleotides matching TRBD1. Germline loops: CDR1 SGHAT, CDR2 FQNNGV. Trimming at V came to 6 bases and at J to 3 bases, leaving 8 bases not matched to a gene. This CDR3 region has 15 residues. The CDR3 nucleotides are TGTGCCAGCAGTTCGAAGGGGACAGGGTACTATGGCTACACCTTC. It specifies CASSSKGTGYYGYTF.

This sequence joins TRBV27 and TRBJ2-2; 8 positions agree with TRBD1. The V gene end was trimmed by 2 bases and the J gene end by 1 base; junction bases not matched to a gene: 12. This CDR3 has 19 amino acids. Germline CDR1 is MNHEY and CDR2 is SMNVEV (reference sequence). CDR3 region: CASSLVGFAGGKNTGELFF. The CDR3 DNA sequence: TGTGCCAGCAGTTTAGTAGGGTTTGCAGGGGGCAAGAACACCGGGGAGCTGTTTTTT.

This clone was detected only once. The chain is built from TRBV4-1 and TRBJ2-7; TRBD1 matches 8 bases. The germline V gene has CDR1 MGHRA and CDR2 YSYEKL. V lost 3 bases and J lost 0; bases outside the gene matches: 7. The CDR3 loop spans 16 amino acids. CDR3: CASSHRQGWPSYEQYF. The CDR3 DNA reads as TGCGCCAGCAGCCACAGACAGGGGTGGCCCTCCTACGAGCAGTACTTC.

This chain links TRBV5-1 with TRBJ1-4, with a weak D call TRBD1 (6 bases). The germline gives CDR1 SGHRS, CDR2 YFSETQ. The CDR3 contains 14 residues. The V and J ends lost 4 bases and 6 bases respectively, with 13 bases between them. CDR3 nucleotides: TGCGCCAGCAGCGACAGGTCGAGGGATGAAAAACTGTTTTTT. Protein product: CASSDRSRDEKLFF. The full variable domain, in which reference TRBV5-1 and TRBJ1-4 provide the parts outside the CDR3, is KAGVTQTPRYLIKTRGQQVTLSCSPISGHRSVSWYQQTPGQGLQFLFEYFSETQRNKGNFPGRFSGRQFSNSRSEMNVSTLELGDSALYLCASSDRSRDEKLFFGSGTQLSVL.

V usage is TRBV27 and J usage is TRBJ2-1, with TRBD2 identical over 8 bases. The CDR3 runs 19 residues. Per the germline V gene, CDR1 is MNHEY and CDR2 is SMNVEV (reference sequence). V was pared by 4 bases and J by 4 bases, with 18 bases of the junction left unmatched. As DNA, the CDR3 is TGTGCCAGCAGTTCGGGACTAGTGGATCACCCCATAATTTACAATGAGCAGTTCTTC. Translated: CASSSGLVDHPIIYNEQFF.

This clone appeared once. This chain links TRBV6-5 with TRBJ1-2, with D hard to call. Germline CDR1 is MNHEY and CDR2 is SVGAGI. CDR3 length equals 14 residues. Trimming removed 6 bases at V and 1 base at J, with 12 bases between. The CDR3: CASRNIPYNYGYTF. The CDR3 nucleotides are TGTGCCAGCAGGAACATCCCTTATAACTATGGCTACACCTTC.

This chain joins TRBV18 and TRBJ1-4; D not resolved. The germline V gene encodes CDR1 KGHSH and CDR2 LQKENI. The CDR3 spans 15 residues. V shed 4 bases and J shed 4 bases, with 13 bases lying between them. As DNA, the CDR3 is TGTGCCAGCTCACTGGCGGTTGGAGGTAATGAAAAACTGTTTTTT. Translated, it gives CASSLAVGGNEKLFF.